Following are 15 T cell receptor beta chains from one sample sequenced in a study of identical twins. TCRdb redid the calling of the 5' RACE reads with MiXCR, one entry per CDR3 protein. The data contain over 600,000 distinct CDR3 sequences, 21% of them seen just once; the ten biggest clones take up roughly 4%. Separately, the same data were catalogued under a study of T cells expressing NK-cell markers.

The sequenced sample was PBMCs. Receptor source: a woman aged 18-29 years in good health.

V gene TRBV10-3 combines with J gene TRBJ1-2; 8 nucleotides match TRBD1. The germline V gene has CDR1 ENHRY and CDR2 SYGVKD. J gave up 8 bases and V 6 bases, and 8 bases lay outside the gene matches. This CDR3 is built from 13 residues. The CDR3 DNA reads TGTGCCATCAGCTCGGACAGGGTCCGCGGCTACACCTTC. It codes for CAISSDRVRGYTF.

This clonotype has just a few counts. V usage is TRBV5-8 and J usage is TRBJ1-1, with D tentatively TRBD1 (5 bases). V shed 3 bases and J shed 1 base, with 10 bases lying between them. Germline values: CDR1 SGHTS, CDR2 YDEGEE. The CDR3 is made up of 14 amino acids. The CDR3 sequence is CASSSRTRNTEAFF. The CDR3 DNA is TGTGCCAGCAGCTCAAGGACAAGGAACACTGAAGCTTTCTTT.

This clonotype was seen more than once but under ten times. The V call is TRBV7-3, the J call TRBJ2-7; D is undetermined. The germline V gene has CDR1 SGHTA and CDR2 FQGTGA. Trimming shortened V by 5 bases and J by 0 bases, and 17 bases separated the two germline ends. CDR3 size: 16 residues. CDR3 in amino acids: CASSPRAAVHSYEQYF. Here the CDR3 DNA reads TGTGCCAGCAGCCCAAGGGCCGCGGTGCACTCCTACGAGCAGTACTTC.

This clonotype was picked up a small number of times. V is TRBV15 and J is TRBJ2-3; 7 bases are shared with TRBD2. The CDR3 is 13 residues long. Germline V gives CDR1 LNHNV, CDR2 YYDKDF (reference sequence). The junction had 4 bases not matched to a gene; V was cut back by 4 bases and J by 6 bases. The CDR3 region has the DNA TGTGCCACCAGCACTTCACTAGCGGATACGCAGTATTTT. Translating it yields CATSTSLADTQYF. Combining the CDR3 with reference TRBV15 and TRBJ2-3 gives the whole variable domain DAMVIQNPRYQVTQFGKPVTLSCSQTLNHNVMYWYQQKSSQAPKLLFHYYDKDFNNEADTPDNFQSRRPNTSFCFLDIRSPGLGDTAMYLCATSTSLADTQYFGPGTRLTVL.

Points on this clonotype: This could be a read error, since a much larger clone is one nucleotide away. This rearrangement joins TRBV29-1 to TRBJ2-2; unclear D gene. This CDR3 spans 13 amino acids. The germline V and J ends were trimmed by 5 bases and 4 bases, with 11 bases remaining between them. Germline assignment: CDR1 SQVTM and CDR2 ANQGSEA. CDR3: CSVTETLTGELFF. The CDR3 nucleotides are TGCAGCGTTACCGAAACCCTCACCGGGGAGCTGTTTTTT.

The rearrangement links TRBV12-3 or TRBV12-4 to TRBJ2-5, with 9 bases fitting TRBD2. There are 17 residues in the CDR3. Losses at the gene ends were 1 base for V and 8 bases for J; bases not matched to a gene: 14. CDR3 coding DNA: TGTGCCAGCAGTTTAGAGATATTGGCTAGCGGGGCCAACACCCAGTACTTC. Translating it yields CASSLEILASGANTQYF.

V usage is TRBV29-1 and J usage is TRBJ2-7; D ambiguous. The ends were cut back, 5 bases at V and 6 bases at J, with 14 bases in the middle. This CDR3 comprises 12 residues. Germline CDR1 SQVTM, CDR2 ANQGSEA. The CDR3 region has the DNA TGCAGCGTTAAAATGCGGCTTGGCGAGCAGTACTTC. It codes for CSVKMRLGEQYF.

The chain combines TRBV5-1 with TRBJ2-2; D uncertain. Trimming removed 4 bases from V and 5 bases from J, with 15 bases in between. CDR3 length: 15 residues. Germline CDR1 reads SGHRS; CDR2 reads YFSETQ. Here the CDR3 DNA reads TGCGCCAGCAGCCTGGCGGTCGGCGTAACCGGGGAGCTGTTTTTT. It encodes CASSLAVGVTGELFF.

This rearrangement joins TRBV6-5 to TRBJ1-3, with a possible D match to TRBD1 (5 bases). Germline V gene lookup returns CDR1 MNHEY and CDR2 SVGAGI. Deletions cut 0 bases from V and 8 bases from J, with 20 bases between. This CDR3 spans 17 amino acids. The CDR3 protein is CASSYSSWYRLSDTIYF. The CDR3 nucleotides read TGTGCCAGCAGTTACTCGAGCTGGTACAGGCTATCGGACACCATATATTTT.

The chain is built from TRBV18 and TRBJ2-7; TRBD2 is a possible D gene (5 bases). The V gene lost 0 bases and the J gene lost 4 bases, with 7 bases spanning the gap. Germline V gene lookup returns CDR1 KGHSH and CDR2 LQKENI. The CDR3 covers 13 residues. The chain's CDR3 is CASSPPGEYEQYF. Written as DNA, the CDR3 is TGTGCCAGCTCACCACCGGGAGAATACGAGCAGTACTTC.

The J gene is TRBJ2-6, the V gene TRBV9; D may be TRBD2 (6 bases). There are 19 residues in the CDR3. Germline V gene lookup returns CDR1 SGDLS and CDR2 YYNGEE. Trimming left V 0 bases short and J 0 bases short, with 16 bases between. CDR3 in amino acids: CASSVVAGLKHSGANVLTF. For the CDR3, the DNA is TGTGCCAGCAGCGTAGTGGCGGGACTGAAACACTCTGGGGCCAACGTCCTGACTTTC.

This clonotype was observed a few times. V is TRBV7-2 and J is TRBJ2-7; 11 nucleotides agree with TRBD2. Germline trimming cut 1 base from V and 4 bases from J; bases unmatched to any gene: 6. Per germline, CDR1 SGHTA and CDR2 FQGNSA. This CDR3 has 16 amino acids. In nucleotides, the CDR3 is TGTGCCAGCAGCTTAGTAGGGACTAGCGGAGTATACGAGCAGTACTTC. This translates into CASSLVGTSGVYEQYF.

This clonotype was counted between two and nine times. The chain recombines TRBV7-6 with TRBJ2-2; D perhaps matches TRBD2 (5 bases). The germline V gene has CDR1 SGHVS and CDR2 FNYEAQ. V shed 6 bases and J shed 5 bases, with 7 bases lying between them. The CDR3 is 12 residues long. The CDR3 protein is CASSRTTGELFF. Written as DNA, the CDR3 is TGTGCCAGCAGTCGGACTACCGGGGAGCTGTTTTTT.

This rearrangement joins TRBV20-1 to TRBJ1-2, with D possibly being TRBD1 (6 bases). Germline CDR1 DFQATT, CDR2 SNEGSKA (reference sequence). The CDR3 is 11 residues long. CDR3 in DNA: TGCGCCGGTGGAGGGGGCTATGGCTACACCTTC. It encodes CAGGGGYGYTF.

The rearrangement joins TRBV20-1 to TRBJ2-3; the match to TRBD2 covers 7 bases. The CDR3 is 15 residues long. Unmatched junction bases numbered 10, after V lost 3 bases and J lost 4 bases. Germline lookup yields CDR1 DFQATT and CDR2 SNEGSKA (reference sequence). The CDR3 loop reads CSASKPWEGSDTQYF. The CDR3 region has the DNA TGCAGTGCTAGCAAACCCTGGGAGGGATCAGATACGCAGTATTTT.